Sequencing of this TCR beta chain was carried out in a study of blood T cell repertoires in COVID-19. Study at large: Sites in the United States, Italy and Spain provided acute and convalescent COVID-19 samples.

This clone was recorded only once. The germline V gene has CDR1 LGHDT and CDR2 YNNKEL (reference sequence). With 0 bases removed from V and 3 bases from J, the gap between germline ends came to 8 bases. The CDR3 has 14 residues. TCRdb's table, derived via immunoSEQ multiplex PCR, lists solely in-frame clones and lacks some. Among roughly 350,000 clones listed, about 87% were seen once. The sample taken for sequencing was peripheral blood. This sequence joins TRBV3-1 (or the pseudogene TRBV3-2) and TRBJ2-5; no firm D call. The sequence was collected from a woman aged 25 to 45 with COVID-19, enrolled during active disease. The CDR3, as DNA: TGTGCCAGCAGCCAAGATTCCCGGGAAGAGACCCAGTACTTC. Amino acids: CASSQDSREETQYF.